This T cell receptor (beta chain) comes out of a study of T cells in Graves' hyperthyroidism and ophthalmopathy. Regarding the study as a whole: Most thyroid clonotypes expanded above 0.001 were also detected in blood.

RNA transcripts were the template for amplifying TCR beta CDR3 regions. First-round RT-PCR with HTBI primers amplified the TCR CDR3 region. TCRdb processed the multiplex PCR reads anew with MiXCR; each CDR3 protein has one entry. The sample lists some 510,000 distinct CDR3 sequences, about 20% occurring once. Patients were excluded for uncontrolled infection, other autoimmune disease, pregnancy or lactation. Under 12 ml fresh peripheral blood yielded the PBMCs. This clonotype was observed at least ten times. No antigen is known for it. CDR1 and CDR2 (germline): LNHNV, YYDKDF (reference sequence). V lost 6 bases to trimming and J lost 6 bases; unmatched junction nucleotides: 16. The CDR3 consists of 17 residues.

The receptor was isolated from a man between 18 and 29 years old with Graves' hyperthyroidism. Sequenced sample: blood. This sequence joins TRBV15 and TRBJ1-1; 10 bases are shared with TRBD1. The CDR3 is CATRGPGQGLAGPEAFF. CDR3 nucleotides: TGTGCCACCAGAGGACCGGGACAGGGGTTAGCGGGTCCTGAAGCTTTCTTT.